These 2 T cell receptor beta chains came from one sample sequenced in a study of brain T cells in children with intractable seizures. Time point: blood from clinic visit 5 months post-surgery; TSC patient then seizure free. Produced via immunoSEQ multiplex PCR; TCRdb's table is partial and in-frame only. The sample has about 350,000 clones, about 94% seen once. The source material was peripheral blood, sampled less than 6 months after surgery. The receptors come from a boy in the first two years of life with tuberous sclerosis and intractable seizures.

The chain couples TRBV18 to TRBJ2-7; the D gene is possibly TRBD1 (6 bases). Germline CDR1 and CDR2: KGHSH and LQKENI. V lost 1 base and J 6 bases, leaving 19 bases between the germline ends. The length of the CDR3 is 16 residues. CDR3 bases: TGTGCCAGCTCACCACGGGTATTCATAGGGGGTCTCGAGCAGTACTTC. As protein: CASSPRVFIGGLEQYF. Combining the CDR3 with reference TRBV18 and TRBJ2-7 gives the whole variable domain NAGVMQNPRHLVRRRGQEARLRCSPMKGHSHVYWYRQLPEEGLKFMVYLQKENIIDESGMPKERFSAEFPKEGPSILRIQQVVRGDSAAYFCASSPRVFIGGLEQYFGPGTRLTVT.

The V and J genes are TRBV7-2 and TRBJ1-2; possibly TRBD1 for D (5 bases). V lost 4 bases and J lost 4, with 19 bases in between. Germline loops: CDR1 SGHTA, CDR2 FQGNSA. The CDR3 length is 16 residues. The CDR3 nucleotides are TGTGCCAGCAGCTCGTCCCATGGGGCCGGAGGCTATGGCTACACCTTC. Protein: CASSSSHGAGGYGYTF.